The 20 T cell receptor beta chains listed next were all sequenced from one sample in a study of identical twins. MiXCR was run by TCRdb on the 5' RACE reads, yielding one entry per CDR3 protein. The table shows roughly 290,000 distinct CDR3 sequences, with more than 6.5% occurring only once. This sample was shared with a second study, whose subject was yellow fever vaccine responses in identical twins.

The material sequenced was memory (CD45RO+) T cells sorted from blood. The source is a woman aged 18-29 years in good health.

This clonotype has just a few counts. The V and J genes are TRBV20-1 and TRBJ1-1; TRBD1 agrees at 7 bases. V lost 4 bases and J lost 6; bases outside the gene matches: 11. The CDR3 has 14 residues. Germline CDR1 and CDR2: DFQATT and SNEGSKA (reference sequence). The CDR3 spells CSAIPRRGRPEAFF. In nucleotides, the CDR3 is TGCAGTGCTATCCCAAGGAGGGGGCGGCCTGAAGCTTTCTTT.

The V and J genes are TRBV12-3 or TRBV12-4 and TRBJ2-7; 11 positions match TRBD2. This CDR3 is built from 14 residues. Trimming at V came to 6 bases and at J to 4 bases, leaving 5 bases not matched to a gene. CDR3 nucleotides: TGTGCCAGCAGAACCGGGACTAGCGGTTACGAGCAGTACTTC. Translated, it gives CASRTGTSGYEQYF.

This clonotype came up many times. V is TRBV5-1 and J is TRBJ2-5; 10 positions match TRBD2. Germline V lookup: CDR1 SGHRS, CDR2 YFSETQ. V shed 0 bases and J 1 base; nucleotides not matched to a gene: 0. This CDR3 region has 15 residues. The CDR3 sequence: CASSLASGSQETQYF. For the CDR3, the DNA is TGCGCCAGCAGCTTGGCTAGCGGGAGCCAAGAGACCCAGTACTTC.

The chain carries TRBV28 and TRBJ2-7, with D maybe TRBD1 (5 bases). The CDR3 is 16 amino acids. Germline V gives CDR1 MDHEN, CDR2 SYDVKM. Trimming removed 7 bases from V and 1 base from J, with 20 bases in between. CDR3 loop: CASTPSMGRLSYEQYV. The CDR3, as DNA: TGTGCCAGCACCCCCAGCATGGGGCGCCTTTCCTACGAGCAGTACGTC.

The chain combines TRBV20-1 with TRBJ2-7; 7 nucleotides match TRBD2. CDR1 is DFQATT and CDR2 is SNEGSKA in the germline V gene (reference sequence). This CDR3 contains 14 residues. J lost 6 bases, V lost 4 bases, and 12 bases had no gene match. The CDR3 DNA reads TGCAGTGCTACCTTAGTGGGAGCGGGGCTCGAGCAGTACTTC. This gives the protein CSATLVGAGLEQYF.

The chain's CDR3 is CASRASGATYGETQYF. The CDR3, as DNA: TGCGCCAGCAGAGCTAGCGGGGCCACCTACGGGGAGACCCAGTACTTC. V and J are TRBV5-1 and TRBJ2-5; 9 positions agree with TRBD2. Germline V lookup: CDR1 SGHRS, CDR2 YFSETQ. The V gene end was trimmed by 5 bases and the J gene end by 5 bases; junction bases not matched to a gene: 13. The CDR3 length is 16 residues.

This clonotype was observed at least ten times. This chain joins TRBV12-3 or TRBV12-4 and TRBJ1-5; D is ambiguous. The CDR3 runs 15 residues. Trimming took off 3 bases at V and 3 bases at J, with 12 bases between the two ends. The CDR3 region has the DNA TGTGCCAGCAGTTTGGAGGGCGGGAACAATCAGCCCCAGCATTTT. Encoded protein: CASSLEGGNNQPQHF.

This clonotype was found a few times. V usage is TRBV5-1 and J usage is TRBJ2-1; D gene unclear. The CDR3 is made up of 14 amino acids. CDR1 SGHRS and CDR2 YFSETQ come from the germline V gene. With 7 bases removed from V and 2 bases from J, the gap between germline ends came to 13 bases. CDR3 nucleotides: TGCGCCAGCCGGATAGAGCCTACCTACAATGAGCAGTTCTTC. Its protein is CASRIEPTYNEQFF. The variable domain in full, with the rest retrieved from reference TRBV5-1 and TRBJ2-1, is KAGVTQTPRYLIKTRGQQVTLSCSPISGHRSVSWYQQTPGQGLQFLFEYFSETQRNKGNFPGRFSGRQFSNSRSEMNVSTLELGDSALYLCASRIEPTYNEQFFGPGTRLTVL.

This clonotype was found many times. V gene TRBV12-3 or TRBV12-4 combines with J gene TRBJ1-1; perhaps TRBD1 as D (6 bases). The ends were cut back, 10 bases at V and 0 bases at J, with 12 bases in the middle. The CDR3 consists of 13 residues. The CDR3 protein is CAIRGGLNTEAFF. In DNA form, the CDR3 reads TGTGCCATCCGGGGGGGCCTGAACACTGAAGCTTTCTTT.

V gene TRBV5-6 combines with J gene TRBJ2-7; D unclear. The CDR3 is 14 residues long. Trimming removed 2 bases from V and 2 bases from J, with 11 bases in between. Per the germline V gene, CDR1 is SGHDT and CDR2 is YYEEEE. The CDR3 region is CASSFGYITYEQYV. The CDR3 DNA reads as TGTGCCAGCAGCTTCGGCTATATCACCTACGAGCAGTACGTC.

This clonotype was observed many times. The genes are TRBV2 and TRBJ2-3; D gene unclear. Trimming pared 10 bases from V and 6 bases from J, leaving 23 bases between. The CDR3 extends over 15 amino acids. Germline V gives CDR1 SNHLY, CDR2 FYNNEI. DNA of the CDR3: TGTGCCAACAAGAGAGATACCATTGTGCGCGATACGCAGTATTTT. Its translation is CANKRDTIVRDTQYF. The full variable domain, completed using reference TRBV2 and TRBJ2-3, is EPEVTQTPSHQVTQMGQEVILRCVPISNHLYFYWYRQILGQKVEFLVSFYNNEISEKSEIFDDQFSVERPDGSNFTLKIRSTKLEDSAMYFCANKRDTIVRDTQYFGPGTRLTVL.

The V gene is TRBV12-3 or TRBV12-4, the J gene TRBJ2-2, with TRBD2 matching over 11 bases. CDR3 length: 18 amino acids. V lost 7 bases to trimming and J lost 4 bases; unmatched junction nucleotides: 14. The CDR3 loop is CASTPEPRLAGITGELFF. Written as DNA, the CDR3 is TGTGCCAGCACCCCAGAACCCCGACTAGCGGGGATCACCGGGGAGCTGTTTTTT.

This clonotype was seen more than once but under ten times. The genes are TRBV27 and TRBJ2-7; 7 bases are a match to TRBD1. The J segment lost 5 bases and the V segment lost 6 bases, leaving 13 bases of the junction unmatched. This CDR3 has 15 residues. CDR1 is MNHEY and CDR2 is SMNVEV in the germline V gene (reference sequence). The CDR3 coding sequence is TGTGCCAGCAGCCCCCTGACAGGGCATCGCCACGAGCAGTACTTC. Its protein is CASSPLTGHRHEQYF.

The chain carries TRBV29-1 and TRBJ1-1, with TRBD1 as a possible D gene (5 bases). This CDR3 has 14 residues. V was cut by 4 bases and J by 0 bases, with 12 bases left in between. Germline V lookup: CDR1 SQVTM, CDR2 ANQGSEA. As DNA, the CDR3 is TGCAGCGTTGTTTGGGGGGTAGTGAACACTGAAGCTTTCTTT. It specifies CSVVWGVVNTEAFF. The complete variable domain, with remaining parts taken from reference TRBV29-1 and TRBJ1-1, reads SAVISQKPSRDICQRGTSLTIQCQVDSQVTMMFWYRQQPGQSLTLIATANQGSEATYESGFVIDKFPISRPNLTFSTLTVSNMSPEDSSIYLCSVVWGVVNTEAFFGQGTRLTVV.

This clonotype has a count of ten or more. This rearrangement joins TRBV6-5 to TRBJ1-1, with D unresolved. This CDR3 spans 14 amino acids. Germline lookup yields CDR1 MNHEY and CDR2 SVGAGI. The V end lost 2 bases, the J end lost 4 bases, and 11 bases lay between the germline ends. CDR3 loop: CASSYGWESTEAFF. CDR3 DNA: TGTGCCAGCAGTTACGGGTGGGAGAGCACTGAAGCTTTCTTT.

This clonotype was counted many times. The genes are TRBV5-5 and TRBJ1-1; possibly TRBD1 for D (6 bases). Per the germline V gene, CDR1 is SGHKS and CDR2 is YYEKEE (reference sequence). Trimming pared 1 base from V and 0 bases from J, leaving 16 bases between. The CDR3 has 17 amino acids. CDR3 sequence (DNA): TGTGCCAGCAGCTTGCTACCCGACAGGACGATGAACACTGAAGCTTTCTTT. This translates into CASSLLPDRTMNTEAFF.

In its sample, this clonotype was seen many times. V usage is TRBV5-1 and J usage is TRBJ2-3; no clear D gene. This CDR3 comprises 13 residues. The germline V gene has CDR1 SGHRS and CDR2 YFSETQ. The germline V and J ends were trimmed by 3 bases and 6 bases, with 11 bases remaining between them. Written as DNA, the CDR3 is TGCGCCAGCAGCTCGCCCCCGGCGGATACGCAGTATTTT. This gives the protein CASSSPPADTQYF. The variable domain in full, with the rest retrieved from reference TRBV5-1 and TRBJ2-3, is KAGVTQTPRYLIKTRGQQVTLSCSPISGHRSVSWYQQTPGQGLQFLFEYFSETQRNKGNFPGRFSGRQFSNSRSEMNVSTLELGDSALYLCASSSPPADTQYFGPGTRLTVL.

This clonotype came up a few times. The chain carries TRBV5-1 and TRBJ2-7; D is uncertain. This CDR3 is 13 amino acids long. Trimming shortened V by 7 bases and J by 1 base, and 12 bases separated the two germline ends. CDR1 and CDR2 (germline): SGHRS, YFSETQ. The CDR3 bases are TGCGCCAGCCAGGCCGGACCATCCTACGAGCAGTACTTC. Its translation is CASQAGPSYEQYF.

This clonotype occurred a few times. The chain couples TRBV2 to TRBJ1-1; D is unresolved. The germline V and J ends were trimmed by 4 bases and 1 base, with 10 bases remaining between them. This CDR3 is 14 amino acids long. CDR1 and CDR2 (germline): SNHLY, FYNNEI. This CDR3 reads CASSVSGTNTEAFF. Here the CDR3 DNA reads TGTGCCAGCAGTGTGTCGGGAACGAACACTGAAGCTTTCTTT. The whole variable domain, filled in from reference TRBV2 and TRBJ1-1, reads EPEVTQTPSHQVTQMGQEVILRCVPISNHLYFYWYRQILGQKVEFLVSFYNNEISEKSEIFDDQFSVERPDGSNFTLKIRSTKLEDSAMYFCASSVSGTNTEAFFGQGTRLTVV.

The CDR3 is CSARTSRTSTDTQYF. Here the CDR3 DNA reads TGCAGTGCGCGGACTAGCAGGACTAGCACAGATACGCAGTATTTT. V is TRBV20-1 and J is TRBJ2-3, with 8 bases identical to TRBD2. V was pared by 6 bases and J by 0 bases, with 8 bases of the junction left unmatched. Germline CDR1 and CDR2: DFQATT and SNEGSKA (reference sequence). The length of the CDR3 is 15 residues.